A selection of T cell receptor beta chains follows, all from one sample in a study of tumor-infiltrating lymphocytes in primary liver carcinoma. Each CDR3 protein is one row after TCRdb ran MiXCR on the multiplex PCR reads. The data show approximately 310,000 distinct CDR3 sequences, more than 55% seen once. Sequencing was done on a sample of peripheral blood. These receptors all come from a man between 35 and 55 years old with primary liver carcinoma and hepatitis B virus infection. The CDR3 runs from the conserved cysteine through the conserved F or W. A D gene is named only where the DNA matches it firmly. Some rows have no size entry. The others give once, few or many, or a class for an expanded clone.

>TRBV7-9|TRBD2|-|TRBJ2-3
CASGLVAGVGGTQYF
TGTGCCAGCGGCTTAGTGGCGGGAGTGGGAGGTACGCAGTATTTT
>TRBV7-8|TRBD2|-|TRBJ2-3
CASSSRLAGGRGTDTQYF
TGTGCCAGCAGCTCCCGACTAGCGGGAGGGCGGGGCACAGATACGCAGTATTTT
>TRBV6-1|TRBD1|-|TRBJ1-2
CASSEGGQGTRYGYTF
TGTGCCAGCAGTGAGGGGGGACAGGGGACACGGTATGGCTACACCTTC
>TRBV5-1|-|-|TRBJ2-1
CASTSTNRIYSYNEQFF
TGCGCCAGCACCTCCACTAACAGGATCTACTCCTACAATGAGCAGTTCTTC
>TRBV5-6|-|-|TRBJ1-1
CTSSLMGIRGTDAFF
TGTACCAGCAGCTTGATGGGGATCCGGGGAACTGATGCTTTCTTT
>TRBV28|-|-|TRBJ1-1
CASSDSRMNTEAFF
TGTGCCAGCAGTGACAGCCGCATGAACACTGAAGCTTTCTTT
>TRBV5-5|TRBD1|few|TRBJ1-1
CASSLGQGGFTEAFF
TGTGCCAGCAGCTTGGGACAGGGGGGTTTCACTGAAGCTTTCTTT
>TRBV12-3/TRBV12-4|TRBD1|many|TRBJ2-7
CASSLAGQGAYEQYF
TGTGCCAGCAGTTTAGCGGGACAGGGCGCCTACGAGCAGTACTTC
>TRBV6-1|-|-|TRBJ1-5
CASSERGFNQPQHF
TGTGCCAGCAGTGAAAGGGGCTTCAATCAGCCCCAGCATTTT
>TRBV12-3/TRBV12-4|-|many|TRBJ2-7
CASSLSHEQYF
TGTGCCAGCAGTTTGAGCCACGAGCAGTACTTC